One and the same sample provided the 28 T cell receptor beta chains below, sequenced in a study of Ad26.COV2.S vaccination and SARS-CoV-2 variants. This table comes from immunoSEQ multiplex PCR, and its TCRdb copy is limited to in-frame clones, with some not included. The sample consists of 200,000 to 250,000 clones, 88% of them appearing once. As for treatment: roughly 20 received Ad26.COV2.S at low or high dose, single or two shots; 5 received placebo; per-sample allocation not given. Specimens were obtained on day 63 following the first vaccine or placebo injection. This specimen was peripheral blood, taken in a trial of Ad26.COV2.S vaccine versus placebo. These receptors all come from a person between 18 and 60 years old who received the Ad26.COV2.S COVID-19 vaccine or a placebo.

This chain uses TRBV5-4 with TRBJ1-2; 7 nucleotides agree with TRBD1. CDR3 length: 14 residues. V trimming: 3 bases; J trimming: 4 bases; junction bases outside the gene matches: 6. Germline-derived CDR1 and CDR2 are SGHNT and YYREEE (reference sequence). The CDR3 nucleotides are TGTGCCAGCAGCTCCACTGACAGGGTCTATGGCTACACCTTC. This translates into CASSSTDRVYGYTF.

V and J are TRBV7-2 and TRBJ2-4, with 12 bases lining up with TRBD2. CDR1 is SGHTA and CDR2 is FQGNSA in the germline V gene. After removal of 5 bases from V and 0 bases from J, the junction contained 8 bases not matched to a gene. The CDR3 totals 18 residues. This chain's CDR3 is CASSPRTSGTLAKNIQYF. In DNA, the CDR3 is TGTGCCAGCAGCCCCCGGACTAGCGGGACCCTAGCCAAAAACATTCAGTACTTC.

This chain uses TRBV19 with TRBJ2-2, with 8 bases lining up with TRBD1. CDR3 length: 14 amino acids. Germline CDR1 reads LNHDA; CDR2 reads SQIVND (reference sequence). Trimming cost V 5 bases and J 3 bases; bases outside gene matches: 2. CDR3 in DNA: TGTGCCAGTAGTGGACAGGGTGACACCGGGGAGCTGTTTTTT. Its protein product is CASSGQGDTGELFF.

V gene TRBV7-8 combines with J gene TRBJ2-7; 9 bases fit TRBD2. Trimming took 3 bases from V and 3 from J; bases not matched to a gene: 6. The germline gives CDR1 SGHVS, CDR2 FQNEAQ. CDR3 length: 15 amino acids. In DNA form, the CDR3 reads TGTGCCAGCAGCTTGGGAGCGGGAGGACTCTACGAGCAGTACTTC. Residues: CASSLGAGGLYEQYF.

V gene TRBV18 combines with J gene TRBJ1-4; the match to TRBD1 covers 7 bases. The junction had 3 bases not matched to a gene; V was cut back by 3 bases and J by 8 bases. This CDR3 is 13 amino acids long. Germline V CDR1 and CDR2: KGHSH, LQKENI. CDR3 protein: CASSPGQREKLFF. CDR3 sequence (DNA): TGTGCCAGCTCACCGGGACAGCGGGAAAAACTGTTTTTT.

The genes are TRBV27 and TRBJ2-1, with TRBD2 identical over 7 bases. Trimming took 3 bases from V and 9 from J; bases not matched to a gene: 5. There are 13 residues in the CDR3. Germline lookup yields CDR1 MNHEY and CDR2 SMNVEV (reference sequence). The CDR3 loop is CASSFIRGVEQFF. In DNA form, the CDR3 reads TGTGCCAGCAGTTTCATCCGGGGGGTTGAGCAGTTCTTC.

The gene calls are TRBV4-2 and TRBJ1-5; tentatively, D is TRBD1 (5 bases). Per germline, CDR1 LGHNA and CDR2 YNFKEQ. This CDR3 has 16 amino acids. The V end lost 0 bases, the J end lost 0 bases, and 9 bases lay between the germline ends. CDR3 bases: TGTGCCAGCAGCCAAGATTTCGGACATAGCAATCAGCCCCAGCATTTT. The encoded protein is CASSQDFGHSNQPQHF.

This clone occurred once. V gene TRBV4-3 combines with J gene TRBJ2-7; TRBD2 aligns across 8 bases. V shed 0 bases and J 2 bases; nucleotides not matched to a gene: 6. This CDR3 has 16 residues. Germline values: CDR1 LGHNA, CDR2 YSLEER. The CDR3 nucleotides read TGCGCCAGCAGCCAAGATCAGGCTAGCGGGCCCTACGAGCAGTACTTC. This codes for CASSQDQASGPYEQYF.

The rearrangement joins TRBV7-9 to TRBJ1-1; D unresolved. V shed 1 base and J shed 6 bases, with 9 bases lying between them. The CDR3 has 13 residues. Germline CDR1 is SEHNR and CDR2 is FQNEAQ (reference sequence). As DNA, the CDR3 is TGTGCCAGCAGCTTAGTAGCGTGGGCTGAAGCTTTCTTT. As protein: CASSLVAWAEAFF.

This rearrangement joins TRBV21-1 to TRBJ2-1; TRBD2 is taken as the D call from the table, unchecked against the DNA. TRBV21-1 corresponds to a pseudogene. The CDR3 loop spans 20 amino acids. CDR3 residues: CASSRRGYSGSIISYNEQFF. CDR3 DNA: TGTGCCAGCAGCCGCCGGGGATATAGCGGGAGTATAATATCCTACAATGAGCAGTTCTTC.

This clone occurred once. The chain couples TRBV6-6 to TRBJ2-7; 10 bases align to TRBD1. With 10 bases clipped from V and 2 bases from J, the junction kept 8 bases outside the gene matches. This CDR3 is built from 14 residues. Germline V lookup: CDR1 MNHNY, CDR2 SVGAGI (reference sequence). CDR3 sequence (DNA): TGTGCCACCCGACAGGGGGCTTCAACCTACGAGCAGTACTTC. This gives the protein CATRQGASTYEQYF.

The V and J genes are TRBV9 and TRBJ2-7; 9 bases are shared with TRBD1. From germline, CDR1 is SGDLS and CDR2 YYNGEE. The V and J ends lost 4 bases and 3 bases, in that order; junction bases with no gene match: 8. This CDR3 region has 15 residues. The CDR3 protein is CASSLGQGNIYEQYF. CDR3 nucleotides: TGTGCCAGCAGCCTAGGACAGGGGAATATCTACGAGCAGTACTTC.

CDR3 bases: TGTGCCAGCGTAAGAGCGGGACAGGGGTTCTACGAGCAGTACTTC. This gives the protein CASVRAGQGFYEQYF. The rearrangement uses TRBV7-2 and TRBJ2-7; 10 positions match TRBD1. The germline gives CDR1 SGHTA, CDR2 FQGNSA. Trimming cost V 8 bases and J 3 bases; bases outside gene matches: 10. The CDR3 is 15 amino acids.

Concerning this clone itself: In the same sample, other DNA sequences code for this CDR3. Written as DNA, the CDR3 is TGCGCCAGCAGCTTGGATTACGAGCAGTACTTC. Translation gives CASSLDYEQYF. V is TRBV5-1 and J is TRBJ2-7; D not certain. There are 11 residues in the CDR3. Germline V gene data show CDR1 as SGHRS and CDR2 as YFSETQ. Trimming took off 0 bases at V and 4 bases at J, with 2 bases between the two ends. The full variable domain, in which reference TRBV5-1 and TRBJ2-7 provide the parts outside the CDR3, is KAGVTQTPRYLIKTRGQQVTLSCSPISGHRSVSWYQQTPGQGLQFLFEYFSETQRNKGNFPGRFSGRQFSNSRSEMNVSTLELGDSALYLCASSLDYEQYFGPGTRLTVT.

The V gene is TRBV19, the J gene TRBJ2-2; 14 bases fit TRBD2. The CDR3 runs 17 residues. The junction had 4 bases not matched to a gene; V was cut back by 5 bases and J by 2 bases. Germline assignment: CDR1 LNHDA and CDR2 SQIVND (reference sequence). The CDR3 DNA follows: TGTGCCAGTAGTCCTGGACTAGCGGGGGGCAACACCGGGGAGCTGTTTTTT. Translation gives CASSPGLAGGNTGELFF. Full variable domain (missing parts from reference TRBV19 and TRBJ2-2): DGGITQSPKYLFRKEGQNVTLSCEQNLNHDAMYWYRQDPGQGLRLIYYSQIVNDFQKGDIAEGYSVSREKKESFPLTVTSAQKNPTAFYLCASSPGLAGGNTGELFFGEGSRLTVL.

The V gene is TRBV11-3, the J gene TRBJ2-7, with 10 bases that match TRBD2. CDR1 is SGHNT and CDR2 is YENEEA in the germline V gene. V lost 3 bases, J lost 5 bases, and 7 bases stayed unmatched. The CDR3 contains 15 residues. CDR3 region: CASSLSTSGADEQYF. The CDR3 region has the DNA TGTGCCAGCAGCTTGTCTACTAGCGGGGCGGACGAGCAGTACTTC.

CDR3 bases: TGCGCCACAAAACGGGGCCACACGTACACTGAAGCTTTCTTT. It encodes CATKRGHTYTEAFF. The rearrangement uses TRBV10-1 and TRBJ1-1, with D possibly matching TRBD1 (5 bases). With 10 bases removed from V and 3 bases from J, the gap between germline ends came to 18 bases. Germline CDR1 is WNHNN and CDR2 is SYGVQD (reference sequence). CDR3 length equals 14 residues.

This clone appeared once. The chain recombines TRBV29-1 with TRBJ2-1; TRBD2 matches at 11 bases. Germline CDR1 SQVTM, CDR2 ANQGSEA. The CDR3 is 12 residues long. The junction had 2 bases not matched to a gene; V was cut back by 7 bases and J by 6 bases. The CDR3 nucleotides are TGCAGCGCCGGGACTAGCGGCAATGAGCAGTTCTTC. It is translated as CSAGTSGNEQFF.

CDR3 bases: TGTGCCAGCAGCTCCTTAGGTAGGACAGATACGCAGTATTTT. It encodes CASSSLGRTDTQYF. V is TRBV7-2 and J is TRBJ2-3; D call uncertain. The CDR3 is made up of 14 amino acids. Germline CDR1 and CDR2: SGHTA and FQGNSA. The germline V and J ends were trimmed by 4 bases and 3 bases, with 11 bases remaining between them.

J is TRBJ2-1 and V is TRBV24-1; the match to TRBD1 covers 7 bases. In germline, CDR1 is KGHDR, CDR2 SFDVKD. V lost 5 bases and J lost 2; bases outside the gene matches: 14. CDR3 length: 18 amino acids. The CDR3 nucleotides are TGTGCCACCAGTGGTCACCTTGGTATAGGGGGCACCTACAATGAGCAGTTCTTC. Translation gives CATSGHLGIGGTYNEQFF.

The chain uses TRBV28 and TRBJ2-5, with TRBD1 matching 7 bases. V shed 4 bases, J shed 5 bases, and the junction held 7 bases outside the gene matches. This CDR3 is 14 amino acids long. In germline, CDR1 is MDHEN, CDR2 SYDVKM. The CDR3 is CASSYRQGRETQYF. The CDR3 bases are TGTGCCAGCAGTTACCGACAGGGACGGGAGACCCAGTACTTC.

The chain couples TRBV23-1 to TRBJ1-5; maybe TRBD1 (6 bases). TRBV23-1 is filed as an ORF, its function uncertain. Trimming took 2 bases from V and 0 from J, leaving 11 bases between them. The CDR3 spans 16 residues. As DNA, the CDR3 is TGCGCCAGCAGTCAAGAACAGGGACATAGCAATCAGCCCCAGCATTTT. This sequence encodes CASSQEQGHSNQPQHF.

The V and J genes are TRBV27 and TRBJ1-2, with a possible D match to TRBD1 (6 bases). CDR1 MNHEY and CDR2 SMNVEV come from the germline V gene (reference sequence). The CDR3 sequence is 13 residues long. V was trimmed by 2 bases and J by 2 bases, leaving 6 bases between them. This CDR3 is CASSLGGNYGYTF. CDR3 in DNA: TGTGCCAGCAGTTTAGGGGGCAACTATGGCTACACCTTC.

Concerning this clone itself: Within the sample, other DNA sequences also encode this same CDR3. V gene TRBV5-4 combines with J gene TRBJ1-4, with TRBD1 matching over 8 bases. Germline-derived CDR1 and CDR2 are SGHNT and YYREEE (reference sequence). The ends lost 4 bases at V and 4 bases at J; junction bases unmatched: 6. The CDR3 runs 15 residues. The CDR3 nucleotides read TGTGCCAGCAGCCTCAGGGGGCGAGGTAATGAAAAACTGTTTTTT. It is translated as CASSLRGRGNEKLFF.

The chain links TRBV11-2 to TRBJ2-5, with 14 bases matching TRBD2. CDR1 and CDR2 from the germline V gene are SGHAT and FQNNGV. This CDR3 contains 16 residues. Losses at the gene ends were 7 bases for V and 1 base for J; bases not matched to a gene: 5. The CDR3 coding sequence is TGTGCCAGCAACGCTGGGACTAGCGGGGGCCAAGAGACCCAGTACTTC. Amino acids: CASNAGTSGGQETQYF.

This clone appeared a single time. This chain uses TRBV18 with TRBJ1-5, with D possibly matching TRBD1 (5 bases). Germline CDR1 KGHSH, CDR2 LQKENI. The CDR3 runs to 13 residues. Trimming stripped 3 bases from V and 7 bases from J, with 10 bases between. CDR3 nucleotides: TGTGCCAGCTCACCGGGAGGGGAGCAGCCCCAGCATTTT. Translating it yields CASSPGGEQPQHF.

In its sample, this clone was seen a few times. V is TRBV11-2 and J is TRBJ1-2; 7 bases agree with TRBD1. This CDR3 comprises 13 residues. With V trimmed by 3 bases and J by 8 bases, 6 bases remained unmatched. Germline V gene lookup returns CDR1 SGHAT and CDR2 FQNNGV. The CDR3: CASSFGGGEGYTF. CDR3 bases: TGTGCCAGCAGCTTCGGAGGGGGCGAAGGCTACACCTTC.

The CDR3 DNA is TGTGCCAGCAGTCGGAGGGGCGGCGCAGATACGCAGTATTTT. Encoded protein: CASSRRGGADTQYF. V usage is TRBV28 and J usage is TRBJ2-3; D perhaps matches TRBD2 (6 bases). The CDR3 loop spans 14 amino acids. The V gene's germline CDR1 is MDHEN and CDR2 SYDVKM. With 5 bases removed from V and 4 bases from J, the gap between germline ends came to 13 bases.